Listed below are T cell receptor beta chains from one sample, sequenced in a study of blood T cells in healthy people across ages. TCRdb re-derived calls from the 5' RACE reads in MiXCR, one entry per CDR3 protein. The sample shows about 780,000 distinct CDR3 sequences, around half of them seen only once. The sample taken for sequencing was blood. Receptor source: a man older than 75 in good health. Each CDR3 is given with its conserved first and last residue. A D gene is named only where the DNA matches it firmly. The size entry is marked missing in some rows and otherwise reads once, few, many or a size class.

d_call clone_size j_call v_call cdr3_aa cdr3_nt
- - TRBJ2-6 TRBV3-1 CASSQGREQPSGANVLTF TGTGCCAGCAGCCAAGGGAGGGAACAGCCCTCTGGGGCCAACGTCCTGACTTTC
- - TRBJ2-7 TRBV21-1 CASSPRAGEQYF TGTGCCAGCAGCCCGCGAGCCGGCGAGCAGTACTTC
TRBD2 - TRBJ2-5 TRBV12-3/TRBV12-4 CASSPSRTSGYEETQYF TGTGCCAGCTCCCCGAGCAGGACTAGCGGGTATGAAGAGACCCAGTACTTC
- - TRBJ2-4 TRBV28 CASSFPSGVGAKNIQYF TGTGCCAGCAGTTTCCCCTCAGGAGTCGGAGCCAAAAACATTCAGTACTTC
- - TRBJ2-3 TRBV20-1 CSARGDGGNTQYF TGCAGTGCTAGAGGGGACGGGGGAAATACGCAGTATTTT
- - TRBJ2-5 TRBV20-1 CSAVRETQYF TGCAGTGCCGTCCGGGAGACCCAGTACTTC
TRBD1 - TRBJ1-4 TRBV7-3 CASSVTTGTGTEKLFF TGTGCCAGCAGCGTCACAACCGGGACAGGGACTGAAAAACTGTTTTTT
- many TRBJ2-7 TRBV4-3 CASSQAGRAGAHEQYF TGCGCCAGCAGCCAAGCAGGTCGCGCGGGGGCCCACGAGCAGTACTTC
- - TRBJ2-5 TRBV2 CASEATVKETQYF TGTGCCAGCGAGGCAACAGTAAAGGAGACCCAGTACTTC
TRBD1 few TRBJ2-3 TRBV27 CASSYRTGADTQYF TGTGCCAGCAGTTACCGGACAGGGGCGGATACGCAGTATTTT
TRBD1 - TRBJ2-7 TRBV30 CAWRPGTGVREQYF TGTGCCTGGAGGCCCGGGACAGGGGTGCGCGAGCAGTACTTC
TRBD1 - TRBJ2-7 TRBV12-3/TRBV12-4 CASSGTEAYEQYF TGTGCCAGCAGTGGGACAGAAGCCTACGAGCAGTACTTC
- few TRBJ2-7 TRBV12-3/TRBV12-4 CASSDGTYEQYF TGTGCCAGCAGTGACGGGACCTACGAGCAGTACTTC
- - TRBJ2-1 TRBV20-1 CSARRSSLGEQFF TGCAGTGCTAGAAGATCTTCCCTAGGTGAGCAGTTCTTC
- few TRBJ2-7 TRBV28 CASSLSSAEQYF TGTGCCAGCAGTTTATCGTCGGCAGAGCAGTACTTC
- - TRBJ2-6 TRBV7-3 CASSLNWGVGANVLTF TGTGCCAGCAGCTTAAATTGGGGGGTCGGGGCCAACGTCCTGACTTTC
TRBD2 once TRBJ2-7 TRBV28 CASNPLGLAASYEQYF TGTGCCAGCAACCCTCTGGGACTAGCGGCTTCCTACGAGCAGTACTTC
- - TRBJ2-1 TRBV5-1 CASSGAGKENEQFF TGCGCCAGCAGCGGTGCAGGGAAGGAAAATGAGCAGTTCTTC
- - TRBJ2-5 TRBV11-2 CASSLEAGTQYF TGTGCCAGCAGCTTAGAGGCCGGGACCCAGTACTTC
TRBD2 - TRBJ2-7 TRBV13 CASSLGTSGREDEQYF TGTGCCAGCAGCCTAGGGACTAGCGGGAGGGAGGACGAGCAGTACTTC
- few TRBJ2-5 TRBV15 CATSRGRSQETQYF TGTGCCACCAGCAGAGGCCGGTCACAAGAGACCCAGTACTTC
TRBD1 few TRBJ2-5 TRBV14 CASSQSTGAWETQYF TGTGCCAGCAGCCAGTCGACAGGGGCTTGGGAGACCCAGTACTTC
- - TRBJ2-1 TRBV20-1 CSARAPPVGSKYNEQFF TGCAGTGCTAGAGCCCCCCCCGTTGGCTCCAAATACAATGAGCAGTTCTTC
TRBD2 - TRBJ2-6 TRBV7-3 CASSLTNGLAGANVLTF TGTGCCAGCAGCTTAACGAATGGACTAGCTGGGGCCAACGTCCTGACTTTC
- few TRBJ2-7 TRBV27 CASSLVSEQYF TGTGCCAGCAGCTTAGTTTCCGAGCAGTACTTC
TRBD2 - TRBJ2-5 TRBV7-3 CASSLIGGRARETQYF TGTGCCAGCAGCTTAATCGGCGGGAGGGCTCGGGAGACCCAGTACTTC
TRBD1 - TRBJ2-1 TRBV7-9 CASRPGQGNEQFF TGTGCCAGCAGACCGGGACAGGGAAATGAGCAGTTCTTC
- - TRBJ1-1 TRBV7-9 CASQGRNPTGAFF TGTGCCAGCCAGGGTCGGAACCCCACCGGAGCTTTCTTT
TRBD1 few TRBJ2-3 TRBV19 CASSIQGAPDTQYF TGTGCCAGTAGTATCCAGGGGGCCCCAGATACGCAGTATTTT
TRBD2 - TRBJ2-3 TRBV6-5 CASSYRGLAMDTQYF TGTGCCAGCAGTTACAGAGGACTAGCCATGGATACGCAGTATTTT
- few TRBJ2-1 TRBV5-1 CASSLAAGSGNEQFF TGCGCCAGCAGCTTGGCGGCAGGGTCGGGAAATGAGCAGTTCTTC
- - TRBJ2-1 TRBV7-2 CASSLAWETQFF TGTGCCAGCAGCTTAGCCTGGGAGACCCAGTTCTTC
- few TRBJ1-6 TRBV27 CASSVSSDSPLHF TGTGCCAGCAGTGTATCCAGCGATTCACCCCTCCACTTT
TRBD1 - TRBJ1-4 TRBV29-1 CSVVWRDRANEKLFF TGCAGCGTCGTCTGGCGGGACAGGGCTAATGAAAAACTGTTTTTT
TRBD1 - TRBJ1-4 TRBV3-1 CASSQVLAGGGKLFF TGTGCCAGCAGCCAGGTTCTGGCAGGGGGCGGAAAACTGTTTTTT
TRBD2 - TRBJ2-1 TRBV6-2/TRBV6-3 CASISPRGSSYNEQFF TGTGCCAGCATCTCCCCTCGCGGGAGCTCCTACAATGAGCAGTTCTTC
TRBD1 - TRBJ1-2 TRBV29-1 CSVRDREDGYTF TGCAGCGTGAGGGACAGGGAGGATGGCTACACCTTC
TRBD2 - TRBJ2-1 TRBV4-2 CASSPGERGGWVVGEQFF TGTGCCAGCAGCCCAGGGGAGCGGGGGGGCTGGGTGGTCGGTGAGCAGTTCTTC
- once TRBJ2-5 TRBV20-1 CSAREDLARGETQYF TGCAGTGCTAGAGAGGATCTAGCACGGGGAGAGACCCAGTACTTC
TRBD1 - TRBJ2-5 TRBV28 CASSSQTDRGQGTQYF TGTGCCAGCAGTTCTCAAACGGACAGGGGTCAAGGGACCCAGTACTTC
- few TRBJ2-5 TRBV28 CASSISGDGETQYF TGTGCCAGCAGCATCTCAGGGGACGGAGAGACCCAGTACTTC
- once TRBJ2-5 TRBV20-1 CSATPTGEQETQYF TGCAGTGCCACTCCTACGGGGGAACAAGAGACCCAGTACTTC
- few TRBJ2-3 TRBV20-1 CSAERPDTQYF TGCAGTGCGGAGCGCCCAGATACGCAGTATTTT
- - TRBJ1-5 TRBV3-1 CASSNLGYQPQHF TGTGCCAGCAGCAACCTCGGGTATCAGCCCCAGCATTTT
TRBD1 - TRBJ2-7 TRBV28 CASSNLPGQGAYEQYF TGTGCCAGCAGTAATTTACCGGGACAGGGGGCCTACGAGCAGTACTTC
- few TRBJ2-1 TRBV7-7 CASSSAVGGEQFF TGTGCCAGCAGTTCGGCCGTAGGAGGGGAGCAGTTCTTC
- few TRBJ2-5 TRBV11-3 CASSLGSPGETQYF TGTGCCAGCAGCTTAGGCAGTCCTGGGGAGACCCAGTACTTC
- - TRBJ1-6 TRBV20-1 CSARSRGGSPLHF TGCAGTGCTAGAAGCAGGGGAGGCTCACCCCTCCACTTT
- - TRBJ1-6 TRBV20-1 CSARVWTDGSPLHF TGCAGTGCTAGAGTGTGGACAGATGGTTCACCCCTCCACTTT
TRBD2 - TRBJ2-7 TRBV6-5 CASSDLGTSVYEQYF TGTGCCAGCAGTGACCTCGGGACTAGCGTCTACGAGCAGTACTTC